This T cell receptor beta chain originates from a study of PD-1 blockade in classical Hodgkin lymphoma. Turning to the study itself: On a schedule of every 2 weeks, patients received nivolumab 3 mg/kg intravenously.

Study conclusions and caveats: Complete responders started with a diversity level that resembled newly diagnosed patients at baseline. A significant rise in TCR diversity was seen by C4D1 for CD4+ cells but not for CD8+ cells. Still unresolved is the cause of the repertoire differences, which may be disease activity or prior therapy.

The CDR3 runs 13 residues. Measured with immunoSEQ multiplex PCR; TCRdb has only the in-frame clones, and not every one. The sample holds more than 40,000 clones, almost 90% seen once. Remarks on this clone: Its antigen remains unknown.

Relapses following autologous stem cell transplantation were seen in all patients, with brentuximab vedotin exposure varying. The rearrangement links TRBV21-1 to TRBJ1-5; the D call in the table, TRBD1, was not verified against the DNA. TRBV21-1 is annotated as a pseudogene. Sequences were derived from peripheral blood mononuclear cells (PBMCs), sampled at baseline. The source of this sequence is a human donor with classical Hodgkin lymphoma. The CDR3 is CATPGQGNQPQHF. The CDR3 nucleotides are TGTGCCACCCCGGGACAGGGCAATCAGCCCCAGCATTTT.